A single sample gave rise to the 11 T cell receptor beta chains below, sequenced in a study of graft-versus-host responses after intestinal transplantation (TCRdb year 2021). Taken with the paper, the label for time point translates to: cells obtained before transplantation from donor or recipient. Their specific antigens are unknown. Library preparation used the immunoSEQ multiplex PCR assay. TCRdb mirrors the immuneACCESS table, restricted to in-frame sequences. Some clones are absent from its copies; in checked studies, under half trace to an unresolved V gene, and the reason for the others is unknown. The sample table records 30,000 to 50,000 clones; about 96% of these occur just once. The ten largest clones take up roughly 0.22% of the sample. The sample in question was unstimulated CD8+ T cells sorted from spleen or lymph node cells, obtained before transplant. Receptors were obtained from a human donor who was the organ donor for an intestinal transplant.

CDR3 amino acids: CASSSVAGGRTYNEQFF. CDR3 in DNA: TGTGCCAGCAGCTCAGTAGCGGGGGGGCGGACCTACAATGAGCAGTTCTTC. V usage is TRBV7-2 and J usage is TRBJ2-1; 11 nucleotides match TRBD2. Germline-derived CDR1 and CDR2 are SGHTA and FQGNSA. The CDR3 sequence is 17 residues long. With V trimmed by 4 bases and J by 2 bases, 7 bases remained unmatched.

The rearrangement uses TRBV6-5 and TRBJ1-1, with TRBD1 as a possible D gene (5 bases). CDR1 MNHEY and CDR2 SVGAGI come from the germline V gene. V dropped 2 bases and J dropped 5 bases, with 15 bases sitting between them. CDR3 size: 15 residues. The CDR3 is CASSYAAGIPTEAFF. The DNA of the CDR3 is TGTGCCAGCAGTTACGCGGCAGGGATACCTACTGAAGCTTTCTTT.

V gene TRBV5-4 combines with J gene TRBJ2-7; D assignment may be TRBD1 or TRBD2 (5 bases each). The germline V and J ends were trimmed by 0 bases and 3 bases, with 10 bases remaining between them. CDR1 is SGHNT, CDR2 YYREEE, per germline (reference sequence). CDR3 length: 14 amino acids. The CDR3 nucleotides read TGTGCCAGCAGCTTGGGGGACGGTGGCTACGAGCAGTACTTC. Protein product: CASSLGDGGYEQYF.

V gene TRBV2 combines with J gene TRBJ2-7; D is unclear. V shed 8 bases and J shed 0 bases, with 8 bases lying between them. This CDR3 is built from 12 residues. Germline V gene data show CDR1 as SNHLY and CDR2 as FYNNEI. CDR3 nucleotide sequence: TGTGCCAGCTCTCCGAGCTCCTACGAGCAGTACTTC. Translation: CASSPSSYEQYF. Using reference TRBV2 and TRBJ2-7 for the parts outside the CDR3, the full variable domain is EPEVTQTPSHQVTQMGQEVILRCVPISNHLYFYWYRQILGQKVEFLVSFYNNEISEKSEIFDDQFSVERPDGSNFTLKIRSTKLEDSAMYFCASSPSSYEQYFGPGTRLTVT.

V is TRBV9 and J is TRBJ1-1, with D possibly matching TRBD1 (6 bases). Per germline, CDR1 SGDLS and CDR2 YYNGEE. V was pared by 0 bases and J by 5 bases, with 8 bases between. This CDR3 has 13 amino acids. The CDR3 protein is CASSVEGETEAFF. In DNA, the CDR3 is TGTGCCAGCAGCGTAGAGGGGGAGACTGAAGCTTTCTTT.

This sequence joins TRBV5-4 and TRBJ2-3, with D possibly being TRBD1 or TRBD2 (6 bases each). In germline, CDR1 is SGHNT, CDR2 YYREEE (reference sequence). V was clipped by 1 base and J by 3 bases, with 12 bases between them. The CDR3 totals 15 residues. CDR3 region: CASSLSRGQTDTQYF. CDR3 nucleotides: TGTGCCAGCAGCTTGTCACGGGGGCAAACAGATACGCAGTATTTT.

DNA for the CDR3: TGTGCCAGCAGCGTAGCCGTAGCGGGGGTACCCTACAATGAGCAGTTCTTC. Protein: CASSVAVAGVPYNEQFF. The chain links TRBV9 to TRBJ2-1; TRBD2 aligns across 9 bases. The CDR3 spans 17 residues. Germline assignment: CDR1 SGDLS and CDR2 YYNGEE. Germline trimming cut 0 bases from V and 2 bases from J; bases unmatched to any gene: 6.

The chain carries TRBV4-3 and TRBJ2-7; the D gene is possibly TRBD1 (6 bases). Per germline, CDR1 LGHNA and CDR2 YSLEER. With 0 bases removed from V and 1 base from J, the gap between germline ends came to 13 bases. This CDR3 spans 16 amino acids. CDR3 in amino acids: CASSQDVTGWSYEQYF. CDR3 DNA: TGCGCCAGCAGCCAAGATGTGACAGGCTGGTCCTACGAGCAGTACTTC.

CDR3 loop: CASSDLETQYF. CDR3 sequence (DNA): TGTGCCAGCAGCGACCTGGAGACCCAGTACTTC. The chain employs TRBV25-1 and TRBJ2-5; D is ambiguous. The CDR3 extends over 11 amino acids. Per the germline V gene, CDR1 is MGHDK and CDR2 is SYGVNS. Trimming left V 6 bases short and J 5 bases short, with 7 bases between.

This rearrangement joins TRBV7-9 to TRBJ2-5, with D perhaps TRBD1 (6 bases). CDR1 and CDR2 from the germline V gene are SEHNR and FQNEAQ (reference sequence). The germline V and J ends were trimmed by 1 base and 3 bases, with 6 bases remaining between them. The CDR3 is 13 residues long. CDR3 sequence reads: CASSLDREETQYF. The CDR3 DNA is TGTGCCAGCAGCTTAGACAGGGAAGAGACCCAGTACTTC.

V and J are TRBV7-9 and TRBJ2-7; 11 nucleotides agree with TRBD2. CDR1 and CDR2 from the germline V gene are SEHNR and FQNEAQ (reference sequence). Trimming removed 5 bases from V and 2 bases from J; junction bases left unmatched: 8. The CDR3 loop spans 16 amino acids. CDR3 sequence (DNA): TGTGCCAGCAGCCTACCGACTAGCGGGGACCCCTACGAGCAGTACTTC. Its translation: CASSLPTSGDPYEQYF.